These 28 T cell receptor beta chains were all obtained from the same sample, sequenced in a study of CD8+ T cells in alopecia areata. RNA, once extracted, was reverse transcribed into cDNA for use as the sequencing template. Data came from immunoSEQ multiplex PCR; TCRdb stores just in-frame clones and leaves some out. Of 100,000 to 150,000 clones detected, around 50% appear once; the ten largest clones hold 4.5% to 5.5%. The sequencing here drew on CD4+ T cells sorted from blood, taken at week 0. These receptors were obtained from a human donor with alopecia areata.

This clone was seen more than once but under ten times. This chain joins TRBV5-6 and TRBJ2-5; D call uncertain. Germline V gene sequence: CDR1 SGHDT, CDR2 YYEEEE. The CDR3 runs 11 residues. With 2 bases removed from V and 5 bases from J, the gap between germline ends came to 4 bases. The CDR3, as DNA: TGTGCCAGCAGCTTTCTCGAGACCCAGTACTTC. Residues: CASSFLETQYF.

CDR3: CASSLSKNTEAFF. CDR3 nucleotide sequence: TGTGCCAGCAGTTTATCTAAGAACACTGAAGCTTTCTTT. The chain combines TRBV6-1 with TRBJ1-1; D ambiguous. CDR1 and CDR2 from the germline V gene are MNHNS and SASEGT. This CDR3 is 13 amino acids long. V was pared by 5 bases and J by 1 base, with 8 bases between.

This clone was observed a few times. The chain carries TRBV10-3 and TRBJ2-7; a weak D match, TRBD1 (6 bases). The CDR3 is made up of 14 amino acids. V was clipped by 6 bases and J by 4 bases, with 16 bases between them. Per germline, CDR1 ENHRY and CDR2 SYGVKD. CDR3 in DNA: TGTGCCATCAGACCGGACAGAGTCGCATACGAGCAGTACTTC. This translates into CAIRPDRVAYEQYF.

This rearrangement joins TRBV5-1 to TRBJ1-2; D remains unclear. Germline V lookup: CDR1 SGHRS, CDR2 YFSETQ. CDR3 length: 11 residues. V was shortened by 4 bases and J by 8 bases, with 9 bases between the two germline ends. CDR3: CASSRGGGYTF. The DNA of the CDR3 is TGCGCCAGCAGCCGGGGTGGAGGCTACACCTTC.

The V gene is TRBV5-1, the J gene TRBJ1-1, with D possibly matching TRBD1 (6 bases). Germline V gives CDR1 SGHRS, CDR2 YFSETQ. The CDR3 spans 11 residues. Trimming left V 2 bases short and J 14 bases short, with 13 bases between. CDR3 DNA: TGCGCCAGCAGCTTAACAGGGCCGATGTTCTTT. Encoded protein: CASSLTGPMFF. Drawing the rest from reference TRBV5-1 and TRBJ1-1, the complete variable domain is KAGVTQTPRYLIKTRGQQVTLSCSPISGHRSVSWYQQTPGQGLQFLFEYFSETQRNKGNFPGRFSGRQFSNSRSEMNVSTLELGDSALYLCASSLTGPMFFGQGTRLTVV.

This clone appeared a few times. Other DNA sequences in this specimen translate into the identical CDR3. The V call is TRBV29-1, the J call TRBJ2-5; no clear D. Trimming shortened V by 4 bases and J by 5 bases, and 2 bases separated the two germline ends. CDR3 length: 9 amino acids. The germline V gene encodes CDR1 SQVTM and CDR2 ANQGSEA. In DNA, the CDR3 is TGCAGCGTTGGGGAGACCCAGTACTTC. This codes for CSVGETQYF.

The rearrangement joins TRBV5-6 to TRBJ1-2; no clear D gene. CDR1 and CDR2 from the germline V gene are SGHDT and YYEEEE. This CDR3 has 16 amino acids. The V gene lost 1 base and the J gene lost 0 bases, with 13 bases spanning the gap. The CDR3 nucleotides are TGTGCCAGCAGCTTGCCCGGGCACAATACTAACTATGGCTACACCTTC. Translating gives CASSLPGHNTNYGYTF.

The V gene is TRBV30, the J gene TRBJ2-1; D may be TRBD2 (8 bases). CDR1 is GTSNPN and CDR2 is SVGIG in the germline V gene (reference sequence). V was cut by 3 bases and J by 7 bases, with 19 bases left in between. The CDR3 is 15 amino acids. CDR3 in amino acids: CAWSGGGGRINEQFF. The CDR3 nucleotides read TGTGCCTGGAGCGGAGGGGGCGGGAGGATAAATGAGCAGTTCTTC. The entire variable domain, with the rest obtained from reference TRBV30 and TRBJ2-1, is as follows: SQTIHQWPATLVQPVGSPLSLECTVEGTSNPNLYWYRQAAGRGLQLLFYSVGIGQISSEVPQNLSASRPQDRQFILSSKKLLLSDSGFYLCAWSGGGGRINEQFFGPGTRLTVL.

This clone was counted only a few times. The gene calls are TRBV9 and TRBJ2-3, with no clear D. The CDR3 is 12 amino acids. The V end was cut by 0 bases, the J end by 5 bases, with 4 bases between. Germline V gene sequence: CDR1 SGDLS, CDR2 YYNGEE. The DNA of the CDR3 is TGTGCCAGCAGCGTAGAAATAGATACGCAGTATTTT. Protein product: CASSVEIDTQYF.

The CDR3 protein is CATSPERRAAEQYF. The CDR3 coding sequence is TGTGCCACCAGCCCCGAAAGGAGAGCGGCGGAGCAGTACTTC. The V gene is TRBV15, the J gene TRBJ2-7, with TRBD2 as a possible D gene (5 bases). CDR3 size: 14 residues. The germline V and J ends were trimmed by 5 bases and 7 bases, with 18 bases remaining between them. Germline V gives CDR1 LNHNV, CDR2 YYDKDF (reference sequence).

This chain joins TRBV27 and TRBJ2-6; a possible D gene is TRBD2 (5 bases). The CDR3 loop spans 15 amino acids. The germline V gene has CDR1 MNHEY and CDR2 SMNVEV (reference sequence). Trimming shortened V by 5 bases and J by 1 base, and 9 bases separated the two germline ends. This CDR3 is CASSQTRSGANVLTF. The CDR3 DNA is TGTGCCAGCAGTCAAACTAGATCTGGGGCCAACGTCCTGACTTTC.

On this clone itself: The same CDR3 is also encoded by other DNA sequences in this sample. The chain uses TRBV5-6 and TRBJ1-5; TRBD1 matches 11 bases. The CDR3 covers 14 residues. Trimming cost V 0 bases and J 7 bases; bases outside gene matches: 0. CDR1 is SGHDT, CDR2 YYEEEE, per germline. The CDR3 loop reads CASSLGDRGQPQHF. The CDR3 DNA reads as TGTGCCAGCAGCTTGGGGGACAGGGGGCAGCCCCAGCATTTT.

The chain links TRBV6-6 to TRBJ2-5; possibly TRBD1 for D (6 bases). The CDR3 length is 13 residues. Looked up from germline, CDR1 is MNHNY and CDR2 is SVGAGI (reference sequence). The ends were cut back, 6 bases at V and 10 bases at J, with 18 bases in the middle. CDR3 sequence (DNA): TGTGCCAGCAGCGGCCGGGACAATGGGGTCCAGTACTTC. The encoded protein is CASSGRDNGVQYF.

V usage is TRBV28 and J usage is TRBJ2-1; a weak D match, TRBD2 (5 bases). The germline V gene encodes CDR1 MDHEN and CDR2 SYDVKM. CDR3 length equals 15 residues. Trimming stripped 3 bases from V and 3 bases from J, with 12 bases between. The CDR3 spells CASSFTGIGYNEQFF. The CDR3 DNA is TGTGCCAGCAGTTTTACCGGGATCGGCTACAATGAGCAGTTCTTC.

V usage is TRBV5-6 and J usage is TRBJ2-2; D not resolved. The CDR3 is made up of 15 amino acids. The V gene's germline CDR1 is SGHDT and CDR2 YYEEEE. The germline V and J ends were trimmed by 3 bases and 5 bases, with 14 bases remaining between them. CDR3 in DNA: TGTGCCAGCAGCTCTGACGGTTCGAGGACCGGGGAGCTGTTTTTT. Translated: CASSSDGSRTGELFF.

This clone appeared a few times. J is TRBJ1-5 and V is TRBV2; no clear D. The germline V and J ends were trimmed by 7 bases and 4 bases, with 17 bases remaining between them. CDR3 length: 15 amino acids. Germline loops: CDR1 SNHLY, CDR2 FYNNEI. As DNA, the CDR3 is TGTGCCAGCACACCGTTTCGCGGAAGGAATCAGCCCCAGCATTTT. It encodes CASTPFRGRNQPQHF. The whole variable domain, remainder taken from reference TRBV2 and TRBJ1-5, is EPEVTQTPSHQVTQMGQEVILRCVPISNHLYFYWYRQILGQKVEFLVSFYNNEISEKSEIFDDQFSVERPDGSNFTLKIRSTKLEDSAMYFCASTPFRGRNQPQHFGDGTRLSIL.

This chain joins TRBV25-1 and TRBJ1-1, with 7 bases fitting TRBD1. V was clipped by 2 bases and J by 3 bases; unmatched bases: 9. CDR3 length: 16 amino acids. CDR1 is MGHDK, CDR2 SYGVNS, per germline. Written as DNA, the CDR3 is TGTGCCAGCAGTGAAGCAGGGGACAGCTCATACACTGAAGCTTTCTTT. This sequence encodes CASSEAGDSSYTEAFF.

The rearrangement links TRBV7-3 to TRBJ2-1; 7 bases match TRBD1. The CDR3 is 16 residues long. Unmatched junction bases numbered 6, after V lost 0 bases and J lost 4 bases. Germline lookup yields CDR1 SGHTA and CDR2 FQGTGA. This CDR3 is CASSLTLAGGYNEQFF. The CDR3 DNA is TGTGCCAGCAGCTTAACCTTGGCAGGGGGATACAATGAGCAGTTCTTC.

This clone was found a few times. The V and J genes are TRBV10-2 and TRBJ2-6; D gene ambiguous. CDR3 length: 15 amino acids. Trimming removed 1 base at V and 0 bases at J, with 4 bases between. The germline V gene has CDR1 WSHSY and CDR2 SAAADI. CDR3 DNA sequence: TGCGCCAGCAGTGAGTGGGCCTCTGGGGCCAACGTCCTGACTTTC. Translated, it gives CASSEWASGANVLTF.

The V call is TRBV2, the J call TRBJ2-3; D is undetermined. Germline loops: CDR1 SNHLY, CDR2 FYNNEI. Trimming pared 6 bases from V and 1 base from J, leaving 8 bases between. CDR3 length equals 13 residues. CDR3 DNA sequence: TGTGCCAGCAGGGATAGGCGCACAGATACGCAGTATTTT. Its protein product is CASRDRRTDTQYF. Full variable domain (remainder filled in from reference TRBV2 and TRBJ2-3): EPEVTQTPSHQVTQMGQEVILRCVPISNHLYFYWYRQILGQKVEFLVSFYNNEISEKSEIFDDQFSVERPDGSNFTLKIRSTKLEDSAMYFCASRDRRTDTQYFGPGTRLTVL.

This rearrangement joins TRBV5-1 to TRBJ2-3; TRBD2 aligns across 9 bases. The CDR3 loop spans 17 amino acids. Looked up from germline, CDR1 is SGHRS and CDR2 is YFSETQ. After removal of 5 bases from V and 0 bases from J, the junction contained 10 bases not matched to a gene. The DNA of the CDR3 is TGCGCCAGCAGGGGAGAATTAGCGGGGGCTAGCACAGATACGCAGTATTTT. It yields the protein CASRGELAGASTDTQYF. Full variable domain (remainder filled in from reference TRBV5-1 and TRBJ2-3): KAGVTQTPRYLIKTRGQQVTLSCSPISGHRSVSWYQQTPGQGLQFLFEYFSETQRNKGNFPGRFSGRQFSNSRSEMNVSTLELGDSALYLCASRGELAGASTDTQYFGPGTRLTVL.

This clone appeared a few times. The chain carries TRBV7-9 and TRBJ1-6, with D tentatively TRBD1 (5 bases). The CDR3 contains 12 residues. Trimming stripped 5 bases from V and 8 bases from J, with 7 bases between. Per the germline V gene, CDR1 is SEHNR and CDR2 is FQNEAQ (reference sequence). CDR3 protein: CASSRGDSPLHF. The CDR3 DNA reads TGTGCCAGCAGCCGGGGGGATTCACCCCTCCACTTT. Full variable domain (rest looked up from reference TRBV7-9 and TRBJ1-6): DTGVSQNPRHKITKRGQNVTFRCDPISEHNRLYWYRQTLGQGPEFLTYFQNEAQLEKSRLLSDRFSAERPKGSFSTLEIQRTEQGDSAMYLCASSRGDSPLHFGNGTRLTVT.

J is TRBJ1-2 and V is TRBV5-1; tentative D call: TRBD1 (5 bases). V lost 1 base, J lost 6 bases, and 13 bases lay in between. The germline V gene encodes CDR1 SGHRS and CDR2 YFSETQ. CDR3 length: 14 amino acids. As DNA, the CDR3 is TGCGCCAGCAGCTTGCAGGGAGGGAAAGATGGCTACACCTTC. This codes for CASSLQGGKDGYTF.

The genes are TRBV30 and TRBJ1-4, with D tentatively TRBD1 (5 bases). The length of the CDR3 is 13 residues. Trimming removed 4 bases from V and 8 bases from J, with 14 bases in between. Germline loops: CDR1 GTSNPN, CDR2 SVGIG (reference sequence). CDR3 residues: CAWIPDRGEKLFF. CDR3 sequence (DNA): TGTGCCTGGATCCCCGACAGAGGGGAAAAACTGTTTTTT.

The rearrangement links TRBV6-6 to TRBJ2-7, with TRBD1 identical over 7 bases. This CDR3 has 14 amino acids. Trimming at V came to 5 bases and at J to 4 bases, leaving 8 bases not matched to a gene. Looked up from germline, CDR1 is MNHNY and CDR2 is SVGAGI (reference sequence). The CDR3, as DNA: TGTGCCAGCAGTAAGGGACAGACCTTTTACGAGCAGTACTTC. This translates into CASSKGQTFYEQYF.

This clone came up a few times. V is TRBV5-1 and J is TRBJ2-1, with 7 bases that match TRBD1. The ends lost 3 bases at V and 7 bases at J; junction bases unmatched: 1. This CDR3 has 12 residues. Germline lookup yields CDR1 SGHRS and CDR2 YFSETQ. Written as DNA, the CDR3 is TGCGCCAGCAGCTCGACAGGGAATGAGCAGTTCTTC. Protein product: CASSSTGNEQFF.

The chain combines TRBV6-5 with TRBJ2-3, with 8 bases identical to TRBD2. Germline CDR1 is MNHEY and CDR2 is SVGAGI. V trimming: 6 bases; J trimming: 3 bases; junction bases outside the gene matches: 5. This CDR3 is built from 14 residues. The DNA for the CDR3 is TGTGCCAGCAGCCGAGCGGGAGTGACAGATACGCAGTATTTT. This sequence encodes CASSRAGVTDTQYF.

V is TRBV29-1 and J is TRBJ2-1; 7 bases align to TRBD1. Germline trimming cut 3 bases from V and 11 bases from J; bases unmatched to any gene: 4. The germline gives CDR1 SQVTM, CDR2 ANQGSEA. This CDR3 has 11 residues. The CDR3 spells CSVDRDSKQFF. The CDR3 nucleotides read TGCAGCGTTGACAGGGACAGCAAGCAGTTCTTC.